Below are 10 T cell receptor beta chains sequenced from a single sample in a study of blood T cells in healthy people across ages. A sample-barcoded 5' primer and a J-beta primer mix were used in a second PCR of about 7 to 12 cycles. TCRdb re-analysed the 5' RACE reads in MiXCR, keeping a single row per CDR3 protein. The repertoire consists of about 1,600,000 distinct CDR3 sequences, with 35% to 45% occurring once and the leading ten covering 7.9%. Specimen: blood. The receptors originated from a woman aged 18 to 35 in good health.

The rearrangement joins TRBV6-1 to TRBJ1-5; D is perhaps TRBD1 (5 bases). The CDR3 runs 17 residues. The V end was cut by 7 bases, the J end by 0 bases, with 19 bases between. Germline lookup yields CDR1 MNHNS and CDR2 SASEGT. CDR3 DNA: TGTGCCAGCAAGACCGTGAGTGGGGACTATAGCAATCAGCCCCAGCATTTT. As protein: CASKTVSGDYSNQPQHF.

The chain employs TRBV12-3 or TRBV12-4 and TRBJ2-3; 9 bases line up with TRBD2. J lost 2 bases, V lost 0 bases, and 3 bases had no gene match. This CDR3 comprises 16 residues. The CDR3, as DNA: TGTGCCAGCAGTTTAGCTAGCGGGGGCCTCACAGATACGCAGTATTTT. It is translated as CASSLASGGLTDTQYF.

The CDR3 here is CSAFDRYGYTF. The CDR3 coding sequence is TGCAGTGCTTTCGATCGCTATGGCTACACCTTC. This chain uses TRBV20-1 with TRBJ1-2, with D unresolved. The V end was cut by 5 bases, the J end by 4 bases, with 8 bases between. Germline V lookup: CDR1 DFQATT, CDR2 SNEGSKA (reference sequence). The CDR3 is 11 amino acids.

J is TRBJ2-7 and V is TRBV30, with D perhaps being TRBD1 or TRBD2 (5 bases each). Trimming left V 2 bases short and J 9 bases short, with 20 bases between. The germline V gene has CDR1 GTSNPN and CDR2 SVGIG (reference sequence). The CDR3 contains 14 residues. The CDR3 DNA follows: TGTGCCTGGAGTCCCGGGACCCAGCTAGGACGGCAGTACTTC. This codes for CAWSPGTQLGRQYF. Supplemented by reference TRBV30 and TRBJ2-7, the full variable domain reads SQTIHQWPATLVQPVGSPLSLECTVEGTSNPNLYWYRQAAGRGLQLLFYSVGIGQISSEVPQNLSASRPQDRQFILSSKKLLLSDSGFYLCAWSPGTQLGRQYFGPGTRLTVT.

This sequence joins TRBV29-1 and TRBJ1-5; 9 nucleotides agree with TRBD1. The CDR3 runs 14 residues. The J segment lost 3 bases and the V segment lost 5 bases, leaving 5 bases of the junction unmatched. CDR1 is SQVTM and CDR2 is ANQGSEA in the germline V gene. Here the CDR3 DNA reads TGCAGCGTTTGGACAGGGGACGTCAATCAGCCCCAGCATTTT. It codes for CSVWTGDVNQPQHF.

The V and J genes are TRBV28 and TRBJ2-3, with 9 bases that match TRBD2. V trimming: 6 bases; J trimming: 0 bases; junction bases outside the gene matches: 19. The CDR3 is 20 residues long. Germline V gene lookup returns CDR1 MDHEN and CDR2 SYDVKM. CDR3 region: CASSDGSGRYPRGSTDTQYF. In nucleotides, the CDR3 is TGTGCCAGCAGCGACGGAAGCGGGAGGTATCCGCGTGGTAGCACAGATACGCAGTATTTT.

This clonotype was observed many times. V usage is TRBV29-1 and J usage is TRBJ2-7; 14 nucleotides line up with TRBD2. The CDR3 extends over 14 amino acids. The junction had 6 bases not matched to a gene; V was cut back by 6 bases and J by 5 bases. CDR1 and CDR2 from the germline V gene are SQVTM and ANQGSEA. The CDR3 spells CSVTGLAGVDEQYF. In DNA form, the CDR3 reads TGCAGCGTAACGGGACTAGCGGGAGTCGACGAGCAGTACTTC.

This clonotype turned up a few times. The V call is TRBV20-1, the J call TRBJ2-4; TRBD2 matches at 7 bases. Germline CDR1 is DFQATT and CDR2 is SNEGSKA (reference sequence). J gave up 6 bases and V 7 bases, and 9 bases lay outside the gene matches. This CDR3 is 13 amino acids long. The CDR3 spells CSVLPTGGNIQYF. DNA for the CDR3: TGCAGTGTCCTCCCCACGGGAGGAAACATTCAGTACTTC.

A few counts support this clonotype. CDR3 DNA: TGTGCCAGCAGCTCCTACAGGGGGGAGGATGCTTTCTTT. It specifies CASSSYRGEDAFF. The chain has TRBV7-9 and TRBJ1-1; 8 nucleotides match TRBD1. The junction had 9 bases not matched to a gene; V was cut back by 4 bases and J by 11 bases. This CDR3 has 13 residues. Germline V CDR1 and CDR2: SEHNR, FQNEAQ (reference sequence).

In this sample, this clonotype turned up a few times. The V and J genes are TRBV20-1 and TRBJ2-3; 13 positions agree with TRBD2. The CDR3 is made up of 15 amino acids. Germline V gene data show CDR1 as DFQATT and CDR2 as SNEGSKA (reference sequence). Losses at the gene ends were 0 bases for V and 6 bases for J; bases not matched to a gene: 3. The CDR3 loop reads CSARDGTSGIDTQYF. The CDR3 DNA reads as TGCAGTGCTAGAGACGGGACTAGCGGGATTGATACGCAGTATTTT.